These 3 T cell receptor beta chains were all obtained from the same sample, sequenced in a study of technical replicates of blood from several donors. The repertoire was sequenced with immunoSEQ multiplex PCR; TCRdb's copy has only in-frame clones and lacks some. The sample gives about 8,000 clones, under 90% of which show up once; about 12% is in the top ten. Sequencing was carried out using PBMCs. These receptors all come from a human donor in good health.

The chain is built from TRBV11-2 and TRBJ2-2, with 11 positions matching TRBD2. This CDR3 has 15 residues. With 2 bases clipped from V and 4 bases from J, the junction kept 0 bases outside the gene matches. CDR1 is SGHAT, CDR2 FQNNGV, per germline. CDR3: CASSLLAGGTGELFF. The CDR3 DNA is TGTGCCAGCAGCTTACTAGCGGGAGGCACCGGGGAGCTGTTTTTT.

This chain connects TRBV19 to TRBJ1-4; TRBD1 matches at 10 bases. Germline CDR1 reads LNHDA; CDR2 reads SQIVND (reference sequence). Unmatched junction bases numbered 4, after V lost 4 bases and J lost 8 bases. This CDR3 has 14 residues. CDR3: CASSTGQGGEKLFF. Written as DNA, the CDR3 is TGTGCCAGTAGTACCGGACAGGGGGGCGAAAAACTGTTTTTT.

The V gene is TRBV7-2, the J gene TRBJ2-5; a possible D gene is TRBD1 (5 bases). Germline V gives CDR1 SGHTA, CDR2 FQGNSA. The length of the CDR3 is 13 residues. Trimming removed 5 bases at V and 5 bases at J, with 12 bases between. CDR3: CASSVRPGETQYF. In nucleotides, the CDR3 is TGTGCCAGCAGCGTACGACCAGGGGAGACCCAGTACTTC. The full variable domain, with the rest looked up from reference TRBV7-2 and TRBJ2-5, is GAGVSQSPSNKVTEKGKDVELRCDPISGHTALYWYRQSLGQGLEFLIYFQGNSAPDKSGLPSDRFSAERTGGSVSTLTIQRTQQEDSAVYLCASSVRPGETQYFGPGTRLLVL.